This T cell receptor (beta chain) was captured by sequencing in a study of OX40 agonist ivuxolimab in advanced cancers. Concerning the study at large: The costimulatory receptor OX40 (CD134) was targeted by ivuxolimab, a fully human IgG2 agonistic monoclonal antibody. In the dose-escalation cohort, 82.7% of patients were male, and the mean age was roughly 60 years, with a range of about 23 to 85. Intravenous ivuxolimab was administered to patients every 2 weeks at six dose levels: 0.01, 0.1, 0.3, 1.5, 3 and 10 mg/kg. Prior anti-PD-1, anti-PD-L1 or anti-CTLA-4 therapy was permitted, and checkpoint inhibitors had been received by less than 45% of dose-escalation patients. The point of sequencing TCRbeta in the periphery was to test whether ivuxolimab changed TCR sequence diversity and drove clonal T-cell expansion. Of the approximately 54 dose-escalation patients, hepatocellular carcinoma was present in approximately 20, melanoma in roughly 15, renal cell carcinoma in 9 and head and neck cancer in 9. Partial responses occurred in three dose-escalation patients: two with cutaneous melanoma and one with hepatocellular carcinoma. The monotherapy dose-escalation portion (N ≈ 55 patients) of the phase I ivuxolimab trial is reported in the paper. The paper's findings and limits, for the study overall: Clonal expansion of both CD4+ and CD8+ blood T cells was observed from baseline to week 6 at doses 0.1 to 3.0 mg/kg. Partial responders in the 0.1-3.0 mg/kg groups had among the lowest normalized peripheral clonal expansion, especially among CD8+ T cells. Low levels of normalized T-cell clonal expansion were also seen in some nonresponding patients. After ivuxolimab, CD8+ T cells had more expanded clones than CD4+ T cells on average. Which antigens the clonally expanded peripheral T cells were specific for was not determined.

Notes on this clone: Its specific antigen is unknown. There are no base qualities to consult, and no much larger clone falls within one base. The sample carries other DNA sequences with the same CDR3.

Patients with autoimmune disease history or receiving systemic immunosuppression were excluded from the trial. In every dose cohort, peripheral blood was drawn for TCR sequencing at baseline, cycle 4 day 1, and cycle 7 day 1. The samples were taken from a phase I, first-in-human, multicenter, open-label dose-escalation trial of ivuxolimab. Adults with locally advanced or metastatic head and neck squamous cell, hepatocellular, melanoma or renal cell carcinoma were enrolled in the trial. CD4+ and CD8+ T cells were sorted separately from peripheral blood before TCR sequencing. Genomic DNA was extracted from sorted cells for sequencing of the TCRbeta CDR3 region. The immunoSEQ Assay was used to sequence the TCRbeta CDR3 regions. Imported from immuneACCESS, the table was reduced by TCRdb to in-frame sequences with V and J called. These copies leave out some clones; in studies compared against another copy, an unresolved V gene accounts for under half, and the cause of the remainder is not known. For this sample the table gives about 74,000 clones, of which roughly 90% were detected only once. The ten biggest clones cover approximately 0.98% of the sample.

Reading the germline V gene (reference sequence) gives CDR1 LNHNV and CDR2 YYDKDF. Trimming takes 0 bases off V and 1 base off J; junction bases not matched to a gene: 0. Measured from the cysteine to the phenylalanine, the CDR3 is 14 residues long. CDR3 DNA is the only sequence kept; it has 42 bases, read in frame from the first base. The sequence derives from an adult with an advanced solid tumor such as melanoma, head and neck, liver or kidney cancer. Sequencing used CD4+ or CD8+ T cells sorted from blood, obtained in a trial of the OX40 agonist ivuxolimab. Recombination joined TRBV15 with TRBJ2-7, with 7 central nucleotides matching TRBD2. The nucleotides are TGTGCCACCAGCAGAGAGGGGGGGTCCTACGAGCAGTACTTC. Translation gives CATSREGGSYEQYF. Reference TRBV15 and TRBJ2-7 proteins supply the regions before and after the CDR3; the full variable domain is: DAMVIQNPRYQVTQFGKPVTLSCSQTLNHNVMYWYQQKSSQAPKLLFHYYDKDFNNEADTPDNFQSRRPNTSFCFLDIRSPGLGDTAMYLCATSREGGSYEQYFGPGTRLTVT.